These T cell receptor beta chains were read from a single sample in a study of OX40 agonist ivuxolimab in advanced cancers. The protocol was immunoSEQ multiplex PCR, while the TCRdb copy is restricted to in-frame clones and leaves out a portion. The sample shows over 85,000 clones, roughly 84% of them seen only once. The sequenced sample was CD4+ or CD8+ T cells sorted from blood, obtained in a trial of the OX40 agonist ivuxolimab. The source is an adult with an advanced solid tumor such as melanoma, head and neck, liver or kidney cancer. Each CDR3 is given with its conserved first and last residue. A D gene is named only where the DNA matches it firmly. Some rows have no size entry. The others give once, few or many, or a class for an expanded clone.

TRBV5-4	TRBJ2-3	NA	once	TGTGCCAGCAGCTTGGTTGGGACAATTACTAGCACAGATACGCAGTATTTT	CASSLVGTITSTDTQYF
TRBV6-6	TRBJ2-1	NA	NA	TGTGCCAGTGTGAAGAGCTCCTACAATGAGCAGTTCTTC	CASVKSSYNEQFF
TRBV11-3	TRBJ2-2	NA	NA	TGTGCCAGCAGCTCTACGACAGACTCAAAGAACACCGGGGAGCTGTTTTTT	CASSSTTDSKNTGELFF
TRBV28	TRBJ2-7	NA	NA	TGTGCCAGCCATACGGGGTCCTACGAGCAGTACTTC	CASHTGSYEQYF
TRBV18	TRBJ2-3	TRBD1	NA	TGTGCCAGCTCGGCGGACAGGGTCACAGATACGCAGTATTTT	CASSADRVTDTQYF
TRBV2	TRBJ1-1	NA	NA	TGTGCCAGCAGAACGGCCTGGGCACATGGGGCTTTCTTT	CASRTAWAHGAFF
TRBV6-1	TRBJ1-1	NA	NA	TGTGCCAGCAGTGAAGTTTTAGGCTTTGGAGGGGACGCTTTCTTT	CASSEVLGFGGDAFF
TRBV5-8	TRBJ2-3	NA	NA	TGTGCCAGCAGCTTGCGGAGGGATACGCAGTATTTT	CASSLRRDTQYF
TRBV15	TRBJ2-5	TRBD1	NA	TGTGCCACCAGCTCCCTTCGGACAGGGATCAGCGGTCGCGAGACCCAGTACTTC	CATSSLRTGISGRETQYF
TRBV5-4	TRBJ1-2	NA	NA	TGTGCCAGCAGCTTGGCGGGAGCGGCCTACGGGGCAGGGAGCTACACCTTC	CASSLAGAAYGAGSYTF
TRBV2	TRBJ1-2	TRBD1	NA	TGTGCCAGCAGGCCCCTCAGGGGGCCGGGGGGCTACACCTTC	CASRPLRGPGGYTF
TRBV11-2	TRBJ1-6	NA	NA	TGTGCCAGCAGCTCTAACAGGGTTAAAAATTCACCCCTCCACTTT	CASSSNRVKNSPLHF
TRBV2	TRBJ1-1	NA	NA	TGTGCCAGCAGGAAGAACACTGAAGCTTTCTTT	CASRKNTEAFF
TRBV7-2	TRBJ1-2	TRBD1	NA	TGTGCCAGCAGCTTAGGAGGGGACAGGGGGCGAGTCTATGGCTACACCTTC	CASSLGGDRGRVYGYTF
TRBV19	TRBJ2-1	NA	NA	TGTGCCAGTAGTATCGCGGGGAGTAATGAGCAGTTCTTC	CASSIAGSNEQFF
TRBV2	TRBJ1-6	NA	few	TGTGCCAGCAATACAGGTTTTACACCCCTCCACTTT	CASNTGFTPLHF
TRBV12-5	TRBJ1-5	NA	NA	TGTGCTAGTAAAGCTTATAGCAATCAGCCCCAGCATTTT	CASKAYSNQPQHF
TRBV4-3	TRBJ2-1	NA	NA	TGCGCCAGCAGCCCGACTATAGGGAATGAGCAGTTCTTC	CASSPTIGNEQFF
TRBV7-3	TRBJ2-3	NA	NA	TGTGCCAGCAGCCCACGATCTACCTTTCGTACAGATACGCAGTATTTT	CASSPRSTFRTDTQYF
TRBV25-1	TRBJ2-7	TRBD1	NA	TGTGCCAGCAGTGACTGGACAGGGGGTTTCTACGAGCAGTACTTC	CASSDWTGGFYEQYF
TRBV6-1	TRBJ1-5	NA	NA	TGTGCCAGCATAAAAGGGGTCTTGGGAGATCAGCCCCAGCATTTT	CASIKGVLGDQPQHF
TRBV7-2	TRBJ1-2	NA	NA	TGTGCCAGCAGCCCCCGGGGGCAGTGGAACTATGGCTACACCTTC	CASSPRGQWNYGYTF
TRBV6-5	TRBJ2-5	NA	NA	TGTGCCAGCAGTAACCTCGGAAAGGAGACCCAGTACTTC	CASSNLGKETQYF
TRBV7-9	TRBJ2-4	NA	NA	TGTGCCAGCACCCCTCTGGGCCCGGACAAATGTTACTTC	CASTPLGPDKCYF
TRBV11-2	TRBJ2-4	NA	NA	TGTGCCAGCAGCTTAGTGGGGTACAAAAACATTCAGTACTTC	CASSLVGYKNIQYF
TRBV27	TRBJ1-5	TRBD1	NA	TGTGCCAGCAGCTGGACAGGGACGGGCAATCAGCCCCAGCATTTT	CASSWTGTGNQPQHF
TRBV5-1	TRBJ1-3	NA	NA	TGCGCCAGCAGCTCGGGACCCAACTCTGGAAACACCATATATTTT	CASSSGPNSGNTIYF
TRBV11-3	TRBJ2-5	NA	few	TGTGCCAGCAGCTTCTCCGCCCGAGAGACCCAGTACTTC	CASSFSARETQYF
TRBV27	TRBJ2-3	TRBD2	NA	TGTGCCAGCAGCCCGGGACTAGCGGGTGGGTTAGGCACAGATACGCAGTATTTT	CASSPGLAGGLGTDTQYF
TRBV7-9	TRBJ1-2	NA	NA	TGTGCCAGCAGCTCTACCGGGACACCCTCTAACTATGGCTACACCTTC	CASSSTGTPSNYGYTF
TRBV7-2	TRBJ1-1	NA	NA	TGTGCCAGCAGCGAATGGGCCAGGGGTGGGACTGAAGCTTTCTTT	CASSEWARGGTEAFF
TRBV9	TRBJ1-1	NA	NA	TGTGCCAGCAGCGCTTACGGGTACAGGACTGAAGCTTTCTTT	CASSAYGYRTEAFF
TRBV7-6	TRBJ2-3	NA	NA	TGTGCCAGCAGCTTAGGGGCGATCACAGATACGCAGTATTTT	CASSLGAITDTQYF
TRBV11-2	TRBJ1-1	NA	NA	TGTGCCAGCAGCTTTTCGGACACTGAAGCTTTCTTT	CASSFSDTEAFF
TRBV7-9	TRBJ2-3	TRBD2	NA	TGTGCCAGCAGCTTAGCGGGGACTAGCGGGGTTGAGGATACGCAGTATTTT	CASSLAGTSGVEDTQYF
TRBV7-9	TRBJ2-2	TRBD2	NA	TGTGCCAGCAGCTCCGATTGGACTAGTTCGACCGGGGAGCTGTTTTTT	CASSSDWTSSTGELFF
TRBV14	TRBJ2-3	NA	NA	TGTGCCAGCAGCCAAGTAGATACGCAGTATTTT	CASSQVDTQYF
TRBV28	TRBJ2-3	NA	NA	TGTGCCAGCAGTTCCCCCGGGGTGCCAGATACGCAGTATTTT	CASSSPGVPDTQYF
TRBV6-6	TRBJ2-1	NA	few	TGTGCCAGCAGCTCCGGCTCGAGCTCCTACAATGAGCAGTTCTTC	CASSSGSSSYNEQFF
TRBV7-3	TRBJ1-1	TRBD1	NA	TGTGCCAGCAGCTTGCAGGGGGCAGAGAACACTGAAGCTTTCTTT	CASSLQGAENTEAFF
TRBV5-4	TRBJ2-1	NA	NA	TGTGCCAGCAGCTTGGAAGGGGATCCATCCTACAATGAGCAGTTCTTC	CASSLEGDPSYNEQFF
TRBV7-9	TRBJ1-1	TRBD1	NA	TGTGCCAGCAGCTTAAGGGACAGGGGGAACACTGAAGCTTTCTTT	CASSLRDRGNTEAFF
TRBV7-2	TRBJ2-1	TRBD1	NA	TGTGCCAGCAGCGTAGACAGGGGGAATGAGCAGTTCTTC	CASSVDRGNEQFF
TRBV7-2	TRBJ1-5	NA	few	TGTGCCAGCAGCTTCTGGGACCAAAATCAGCCCCAGCATTTT	CASSFWDQNQPQHF
TRBV7-3	TRBJ1-2	TRBD1	NA	TGTGCCAGCAGTCCCTCCGGGACAGGGGTCTATGGCTACACCTTC	CASSPSGTGVYGYTF
TRBV18	TRBJ1-2	NA	NA	TGTGCCAGCTCTCCTCCGGGGGACGGTCCTGGCTACACCTTC	CASSPPGDGPGYTF
TRBV7-3	TRBJ2-5	NA	NA	TGTGCCAGCAGCTTAAGGGCTGACCTAGAGACCCAGTACTTC	CASSLRADLETQYF
TRBV11-3	TRBJ2-3	TRBD1	once	TGTGCCAGCAGCGTAGCGACAGGGGAGCTTGGAGATACGCAGTATTTT	CASSVATGELGDTQYF
TRBV29-1	TRBJ2-5	NA	NA	TGCAGCGTTGAATCAACAATCATGGGTCAAGAGACCCAGTACTTC	CSVESTIMGQETQYF
TRBV18	TRBJ1-2	NA	NA	TGTGCCAGCTCACCAGAGGGGTATGGCTACACCTTC	CASSPEGYGYTF
TRBV6-4	TRBJ2-2	NA	NA	TGTGCCAGCAGTGTTGGCGGGGACACCGGGGAGCTGTTTTTT	CASSVGGDTGELFF
TRBV5-5	TRBJ2-7	TRBD1	NA	TGTGCCAGCAGCTCGACAGGGACCTCCTACGAGCAGTACTTC	CASSSTGTSYEQYF
TRBV12-5	TRBJ2-7	NA	NA	TGTGCTAGTGGCCGAAGAGAGGGTACCTACGAGCAGTACTTC	CASGRREGTYEQYF
TRBV7-2	TRBJ1-3	TRBD1	NA	TGTGCCAGCAGCTTATCAACAGGGGTTGGAAACACCATATATTTT	CASSLSTGVGNTIYF
TRBV11-3	TRBJ2-5	NA	NA	TGTGCCAGCAGCTCCCAAGAGACCCAGTACTTC	CASSSQETQYF